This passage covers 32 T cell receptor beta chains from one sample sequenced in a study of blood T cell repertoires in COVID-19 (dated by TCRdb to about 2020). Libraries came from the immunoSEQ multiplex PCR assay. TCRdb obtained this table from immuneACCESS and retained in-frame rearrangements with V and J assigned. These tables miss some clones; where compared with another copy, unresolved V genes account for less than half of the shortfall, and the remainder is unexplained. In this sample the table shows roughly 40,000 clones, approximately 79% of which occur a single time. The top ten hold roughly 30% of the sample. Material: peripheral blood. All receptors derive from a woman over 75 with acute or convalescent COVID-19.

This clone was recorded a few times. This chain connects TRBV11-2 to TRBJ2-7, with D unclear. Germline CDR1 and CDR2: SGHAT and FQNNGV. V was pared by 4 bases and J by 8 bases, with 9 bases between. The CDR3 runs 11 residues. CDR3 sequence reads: CASSSPGQQYF. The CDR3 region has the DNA TGTGCCAGCAGCTCCCCAGGTCAGCAGTACTTC.

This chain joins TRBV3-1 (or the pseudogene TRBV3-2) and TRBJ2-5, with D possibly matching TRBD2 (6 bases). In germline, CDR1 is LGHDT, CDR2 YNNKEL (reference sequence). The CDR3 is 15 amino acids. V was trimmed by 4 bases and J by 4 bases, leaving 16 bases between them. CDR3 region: CASSPRGSGRETQYF. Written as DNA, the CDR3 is TGTGCCAGCAGCCCACGGGGGTCAGGACGAGAGACCCAGTACTTC.

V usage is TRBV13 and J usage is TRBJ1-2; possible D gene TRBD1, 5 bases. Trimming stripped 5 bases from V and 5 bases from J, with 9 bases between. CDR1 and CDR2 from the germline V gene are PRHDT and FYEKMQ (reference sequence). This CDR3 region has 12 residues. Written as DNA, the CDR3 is TGTGCCAGCAGCATCCCAGGGTATGGCTACACCTTC. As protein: CASSIPGYGYTF. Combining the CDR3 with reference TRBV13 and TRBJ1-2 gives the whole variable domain AAGVIQSPRHLIKEKRETATLKCYPIPRHDTVYWYQQGPGQDPQFLISFYEKMQSDKGSIPDRFSAQQFSDYHSELNMSSLELGDSALYFCASSIPGYGYTFGSGTRLTVV.

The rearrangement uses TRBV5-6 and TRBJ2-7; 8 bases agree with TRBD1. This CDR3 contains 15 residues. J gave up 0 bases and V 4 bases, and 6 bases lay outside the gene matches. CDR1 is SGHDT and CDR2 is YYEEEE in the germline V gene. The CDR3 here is CASSPTGGSSYEQYF. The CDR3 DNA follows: TGTGCCAGCAGCCCCACAGGGGGTAGCTCCTACGAGCAGTACTTC. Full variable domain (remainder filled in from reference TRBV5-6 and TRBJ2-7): DAGVTQSPTHLIKTRGQQVTLRCSPKSGHDTVSWYQQALGQGPQFIFQYYEEEERQRGNFPDRFSGHQFPNYSSELNVNALLLGDSALYLCASSPTGGSSYEQYFGPGTRLTVT.

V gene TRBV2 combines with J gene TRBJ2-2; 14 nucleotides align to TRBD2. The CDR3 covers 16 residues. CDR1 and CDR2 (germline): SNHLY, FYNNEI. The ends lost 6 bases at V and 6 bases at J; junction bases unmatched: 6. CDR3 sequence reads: CASRGLAGVASGELFF. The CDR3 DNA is TGTGCCAGCAGGGGACTAGCGGGAGTGGCGTCCGGGGAGCTGTTTTTT.

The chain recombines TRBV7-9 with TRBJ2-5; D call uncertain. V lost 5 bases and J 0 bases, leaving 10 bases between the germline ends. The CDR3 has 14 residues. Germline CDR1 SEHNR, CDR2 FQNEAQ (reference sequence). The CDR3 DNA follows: TGTGCCAGCAGCGAGCAGGCGTACCAAGAGACCCAGTACTTC. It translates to CASSEQAYQETQYF.

The CDR3 DNA reads TGTGCCAGCAGCGTAGCCGGGCAGGAGGATCAGCCCCAGCATTTT. Amino acid sequence: CASSVAGQEDQPQHF. The chain couples TRBV9 to TRBJ1-5; D is unresolved. The germline gives CDR1 SGDLS, CDR2 YYNGEE. The ends were cut back, 0 bases at V and 5 bases at J, with 12 bases in the middle. CDR3 length equals 15 residues.

The CDR3 bases are TGTGCCACCAGTGACACAGCGGCGGACTCCTACAATGAGCAGTTCTTC. This encodes CATSDTAADSYNEQFF. The chain employs TRBV24-1 and TRBJ2-1; maybe TRBD2 (5 bases). Between the trimmed V and J ends, which lost 4 bases and 0 bases, there was a span of 12 bases. CDR3 length: 16 residues. Germline CDR1 is KGHDR and CDR2 is SFDVKD.

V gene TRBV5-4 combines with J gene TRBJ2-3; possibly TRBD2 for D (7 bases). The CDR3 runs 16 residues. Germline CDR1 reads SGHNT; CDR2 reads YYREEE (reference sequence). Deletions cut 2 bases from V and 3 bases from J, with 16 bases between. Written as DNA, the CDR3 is TGTGCCAGCAGCTTCCCGGGCGGGGGCTGGACAGATACGCAGTATTTT. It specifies CASSFPGGGWTDTQYF.

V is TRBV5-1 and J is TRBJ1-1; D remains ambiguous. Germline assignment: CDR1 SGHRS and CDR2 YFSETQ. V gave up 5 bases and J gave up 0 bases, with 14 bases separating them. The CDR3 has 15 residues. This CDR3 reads CASRGRAGLNTEAFF. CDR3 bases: TGCGCCAGCAGGGGGAGGGCAGGACTGAACACTGAAGCTTTCTTT.

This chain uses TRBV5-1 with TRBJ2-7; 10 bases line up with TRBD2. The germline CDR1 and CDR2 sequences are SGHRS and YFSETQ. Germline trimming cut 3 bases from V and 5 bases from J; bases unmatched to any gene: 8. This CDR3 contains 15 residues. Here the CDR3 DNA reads TGCGCCAGCAGCTCCATAGCGGGAGGTCAGGACGAGCAGTACTTC. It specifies CASSSIAGGQDEQYF.

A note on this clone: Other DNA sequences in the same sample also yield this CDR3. CDR3 in DNA: TGTGCCAGCAGCAGCTCAGGGGTCGGAAACACCATATATTTT. Amino acids: CASSSSGVGNTIYF. This chain links TRBV5-4 with TRBJ1-3; tentative D call: TRBD1 (6 bases). The CDR3 is 14 residues long. Between the trimmed V and J ends, which lost 4 bases and 4 bases, there was a span of 12 bases. Germline V gene lookup returns CDR1 SGHNT and CDR2 YYREEE (reference sequence).

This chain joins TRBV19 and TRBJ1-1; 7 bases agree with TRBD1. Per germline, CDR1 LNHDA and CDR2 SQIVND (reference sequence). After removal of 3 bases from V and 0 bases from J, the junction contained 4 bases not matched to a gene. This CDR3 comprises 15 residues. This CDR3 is CASSMGQTLNTEAFF. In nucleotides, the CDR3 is TGTGCCAGTAGTATGGGACAGACCTTGAACACTGAAGCTTTCTTT.

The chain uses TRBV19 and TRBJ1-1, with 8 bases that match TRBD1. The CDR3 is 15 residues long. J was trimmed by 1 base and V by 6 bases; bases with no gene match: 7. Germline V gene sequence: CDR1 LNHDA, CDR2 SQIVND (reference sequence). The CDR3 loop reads CASRPRGTGNTEAFF. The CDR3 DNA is TGTGCCAGTAGACCCCGGGGGACAGGGAACACTGAAGCTTTCTTT.

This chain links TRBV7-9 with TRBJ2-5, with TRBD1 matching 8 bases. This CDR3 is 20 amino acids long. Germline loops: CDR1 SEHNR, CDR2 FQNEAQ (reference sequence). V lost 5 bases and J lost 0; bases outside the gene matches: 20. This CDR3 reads CASSIRPTGTGGGYQETQYF. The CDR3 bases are TGTGCCAGCAGCATAAGGCCTACCGGGACAGGAGGAGGGTACCAAGAGACCCAGTACTTC.

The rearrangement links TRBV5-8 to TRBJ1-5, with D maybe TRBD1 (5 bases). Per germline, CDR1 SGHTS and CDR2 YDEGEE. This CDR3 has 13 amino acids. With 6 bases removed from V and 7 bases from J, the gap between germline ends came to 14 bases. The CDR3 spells CASTLRGEQPQHF. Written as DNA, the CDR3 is TGTGCCAGCACCTTACGGGGGGAACAGCCCCAGCATTTT.

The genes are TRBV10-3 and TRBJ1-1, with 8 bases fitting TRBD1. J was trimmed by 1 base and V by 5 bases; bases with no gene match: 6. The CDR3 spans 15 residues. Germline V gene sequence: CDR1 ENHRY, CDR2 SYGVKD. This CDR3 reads CAISRTGTENTEAFF. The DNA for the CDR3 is TGTGCCATCAGTCGGACAGGGACCGAGAACACTGAAGCTTTCTTT.

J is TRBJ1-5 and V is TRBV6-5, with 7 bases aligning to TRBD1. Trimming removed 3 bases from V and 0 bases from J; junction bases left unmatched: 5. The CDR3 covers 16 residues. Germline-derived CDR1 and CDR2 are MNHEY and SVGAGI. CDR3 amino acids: CASSYRDSYSNQPQHF. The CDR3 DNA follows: TGTGCCAGCAGTTATAGGGACAGCTATAGCAATCAGCCCCAGCATTTT.

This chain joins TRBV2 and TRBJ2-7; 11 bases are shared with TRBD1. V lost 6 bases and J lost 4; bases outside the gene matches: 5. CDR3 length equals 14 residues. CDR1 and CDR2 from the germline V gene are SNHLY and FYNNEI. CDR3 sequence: CASSKDRGQYEQYF. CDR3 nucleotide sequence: TGTGCCAGCAGCAAGGACAGGGGGCAATACGAGCAGTACTTC.

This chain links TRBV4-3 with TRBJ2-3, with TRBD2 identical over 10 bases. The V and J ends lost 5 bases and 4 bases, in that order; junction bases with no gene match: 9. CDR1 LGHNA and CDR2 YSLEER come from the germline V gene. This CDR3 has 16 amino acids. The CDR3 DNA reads TGCGCCAGCAGCTCACGGACTAGCGGCGTGGCAGATACGCAGTATTTT. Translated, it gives CASSSRTSGVADTQYF.

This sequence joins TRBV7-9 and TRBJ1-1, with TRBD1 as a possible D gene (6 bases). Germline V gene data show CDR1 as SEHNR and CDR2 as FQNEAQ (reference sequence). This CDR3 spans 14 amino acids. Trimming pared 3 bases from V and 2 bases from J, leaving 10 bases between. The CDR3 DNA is TGTGCCAGCAGCTTCGGGACAACAAACACTGAAGCTTTCTTT. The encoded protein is CASSFGTTNTEAFF.

The CDR3 sequence is CAISESYRDTEAFF. Here the CDR3 DNA reads TGTGCCATCAGTGAGTCGTACAGGGACACTGAAGCTTTCTTT. The chain combines TRBV10-3 with TRBJ1-1, with D perhaps TRBD1 (6 bases). Trimming shortened V by 0 bases and J by 3 bases, and 8 bases separated the two germline ends. In germline, CDR1 is ENHRY, CDR2 SYGVKD. CDR3 length: 14 amino acids.

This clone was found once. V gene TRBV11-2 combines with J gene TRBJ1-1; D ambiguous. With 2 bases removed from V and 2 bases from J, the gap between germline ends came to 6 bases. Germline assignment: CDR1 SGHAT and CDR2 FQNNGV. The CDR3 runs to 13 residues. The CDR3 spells CASSLMSNTEAFF. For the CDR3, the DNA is TGTGCCAGCAGCTTAATGAGCAACACTGAAGCTTTCTTT.

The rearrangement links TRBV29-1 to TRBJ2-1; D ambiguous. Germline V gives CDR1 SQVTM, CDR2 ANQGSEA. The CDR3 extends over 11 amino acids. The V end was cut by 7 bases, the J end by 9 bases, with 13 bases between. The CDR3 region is CSGGTHGEQFF. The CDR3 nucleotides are TGCAGCGGGGGTACCCACGGTGAGCAGTTCTTC.

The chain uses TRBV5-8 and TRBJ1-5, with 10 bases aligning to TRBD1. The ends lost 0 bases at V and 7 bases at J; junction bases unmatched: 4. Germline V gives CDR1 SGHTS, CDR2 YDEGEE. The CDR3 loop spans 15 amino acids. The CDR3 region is CASSLARDRGQPQHF. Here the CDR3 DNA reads TGTGCCAGCAGCTTGGCCCGGGACAGGGGACAGCCCCAGCATTTT.

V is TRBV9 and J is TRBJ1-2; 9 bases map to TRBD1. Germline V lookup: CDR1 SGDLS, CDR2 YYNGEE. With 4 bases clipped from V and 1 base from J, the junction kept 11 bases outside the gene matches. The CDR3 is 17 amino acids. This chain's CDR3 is CASSLEGGTGLNYGYTF. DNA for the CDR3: TGTGCCAGCAGCCTGGAAGGAGGGACAGGGCTTAACTATGGCTACACCTTC.

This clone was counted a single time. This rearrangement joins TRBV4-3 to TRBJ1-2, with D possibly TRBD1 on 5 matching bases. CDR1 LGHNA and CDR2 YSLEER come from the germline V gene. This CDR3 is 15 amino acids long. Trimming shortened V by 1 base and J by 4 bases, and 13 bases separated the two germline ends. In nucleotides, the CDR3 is TGCGCCAGCAGCCAAGCGATGGGAGGGGTCTATGGCTACACCTTC. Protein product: CASSQAMGGVYGYTF.

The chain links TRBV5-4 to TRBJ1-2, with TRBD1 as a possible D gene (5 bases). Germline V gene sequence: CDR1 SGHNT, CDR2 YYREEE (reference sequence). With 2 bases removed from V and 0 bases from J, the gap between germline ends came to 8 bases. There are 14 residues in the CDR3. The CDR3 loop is CASSLPTANYGYTF. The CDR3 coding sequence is TGTGCCAGCAGCTTACCGACAGCTAACTATGGCTACACCTTC.

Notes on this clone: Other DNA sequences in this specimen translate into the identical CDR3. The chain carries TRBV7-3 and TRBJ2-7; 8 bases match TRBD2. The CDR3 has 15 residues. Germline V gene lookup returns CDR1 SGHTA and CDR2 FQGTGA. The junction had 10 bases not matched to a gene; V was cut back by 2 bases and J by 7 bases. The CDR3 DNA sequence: TGTGCCAGCAGCTTACGGGGGGGCAAAACGGAAGAGCAGTACTTC. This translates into CASSLRGGKTEEQYF.

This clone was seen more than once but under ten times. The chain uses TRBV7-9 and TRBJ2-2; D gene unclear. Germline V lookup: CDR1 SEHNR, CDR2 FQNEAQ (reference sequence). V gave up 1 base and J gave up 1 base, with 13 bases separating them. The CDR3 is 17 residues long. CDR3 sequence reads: CASSLGGNSMNTGELFF. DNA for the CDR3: TGTGCCAGCAGCTTAGGAGGCAACTCAATGAACACCGGGGAGCTGTTTTTT.

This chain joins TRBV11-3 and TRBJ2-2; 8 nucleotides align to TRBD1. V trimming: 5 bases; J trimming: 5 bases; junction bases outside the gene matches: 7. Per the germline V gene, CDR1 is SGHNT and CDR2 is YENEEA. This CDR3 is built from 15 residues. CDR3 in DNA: TGTGCCAGCAGCCAGGGGGCGCCGGGGACCGGGGAGCTGTTTTTT. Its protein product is CASSQGAPGTGELFF.

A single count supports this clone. The DNA for the CDR3 is TGTGCCACCAGCGGCGGTTTGTCTGAAGCTTTCTTT. Encoded protein: CATSGGLSEAFF. The chain employs TRBV15 and TRBJ1-1; no firm D call. The germline V and J ends were trimmed by 5 bases and 6 bases, with 10 bases remaining between them. Per the germline V gene, CDR1 is LNHNV and CDR2 is YYDKDF (reference sequence). The CDR3 covers 12 residues.